This T cell receptor (beta chain) was sequenced in a study of human T cells and chemical hapten exposure. Turning to the study itself: Upper-back patches of 0.01% DPC were read at 6 days.

TCRdb reanalysed the RACE reads using MiXCR and keeps one entry per CDR3 protein. The sample has over 300,000 distinct CDR3 sequences, roughly 5.3% seen once; the top ten hold around 2.6%. V was cut by 2 bases and J by 14 bases, with 7 bases left in between. This CDR3 is 11 amino acids long. Germline V gives CDR1 SEHNR, CDR2 FQNEAQ (reference sequence). The time point denotes: pre-sensitization, week 0. This sample's treatment: therapeutic diphenylcyclopropenone sensitization with weekly scalp DPC. This clonotype was detected ten times or more. The sample was whole blood, taken in connection with sensitization to the hapten diphenylcyclopropenone (DPC). This sequence joins TRBV7-9 and TRBJ1-6; D gene unclear. This receptor was obtained from a woman between 50 and 59 years old with alopecia areata. Some clones in this sample may be carry-over from other donors' samples. The CDR3 region has the DNA TGTGCCAGCAGCTTAACTTCGGCCCTCCACTTT. It yields the protein CASSLTSALHF.